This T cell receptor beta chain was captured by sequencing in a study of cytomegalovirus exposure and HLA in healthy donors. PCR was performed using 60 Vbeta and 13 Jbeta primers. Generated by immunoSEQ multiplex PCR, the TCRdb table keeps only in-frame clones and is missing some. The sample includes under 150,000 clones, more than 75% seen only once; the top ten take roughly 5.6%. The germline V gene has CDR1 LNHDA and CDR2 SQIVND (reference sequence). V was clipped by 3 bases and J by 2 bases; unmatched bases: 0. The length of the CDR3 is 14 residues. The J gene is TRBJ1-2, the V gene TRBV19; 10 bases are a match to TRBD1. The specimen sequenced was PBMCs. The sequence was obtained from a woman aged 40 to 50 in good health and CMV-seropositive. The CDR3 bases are TGTGCCAGTAGTATGACAGGGGGCAACTATGGCTACACCTTC. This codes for CASSMTGGNYGYTF.